The sequence of this T cell receptor beta chain was determined in a study of control samples from healthy donors and cancer patients. Libraries were prepared by immunoSEQ multiplex PCR; TCRdb keeps only in-frame clonotypes and omits some of them. The sample yields about 180,000 clones, about 90% seen once. Deletions cut 4 bases from V and 15 bases from J, with 13 bases between. This CDR3 is built from 11 residues. Germline V gene sequence: CDR1 MNHEY, CDR2 SVGEGT. The V and J genes are TRBV6-2 or TRBV6-3 and TRBJ2-1; no definite D call. The TCR comes from a woman aged 50 to 60 in good health. Sequenced sample: blood. The CDR3 DNA is TGTGCCAGCAGTTCGAATTATCAGCCGTTCTTC. Amino acids: CASSSNYQPFF.